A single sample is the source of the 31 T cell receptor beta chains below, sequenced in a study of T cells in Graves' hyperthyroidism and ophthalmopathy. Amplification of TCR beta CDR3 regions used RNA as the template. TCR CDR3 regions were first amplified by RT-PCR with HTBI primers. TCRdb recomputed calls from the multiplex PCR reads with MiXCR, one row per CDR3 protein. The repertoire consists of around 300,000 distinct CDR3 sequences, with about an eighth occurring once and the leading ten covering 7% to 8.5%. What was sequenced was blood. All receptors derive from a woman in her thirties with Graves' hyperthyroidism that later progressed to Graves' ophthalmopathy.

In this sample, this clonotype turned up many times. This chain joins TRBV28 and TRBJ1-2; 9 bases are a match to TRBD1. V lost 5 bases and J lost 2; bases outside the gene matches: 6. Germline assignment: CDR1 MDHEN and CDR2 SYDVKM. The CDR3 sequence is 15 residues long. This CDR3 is CASSPADRGNYGYTF. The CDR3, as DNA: TGTGCCAGCAGTCCGGCGGACAGGGGCAACTATGGCTACACCTTC.

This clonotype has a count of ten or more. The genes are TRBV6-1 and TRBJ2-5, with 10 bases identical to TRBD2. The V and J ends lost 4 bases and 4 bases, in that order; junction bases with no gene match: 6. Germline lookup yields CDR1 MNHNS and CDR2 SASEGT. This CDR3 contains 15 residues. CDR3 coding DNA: TGTGCCAGCAGTGTCGAGCGGGGGGGAGGAGAGACCCAGTACTTC. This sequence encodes CASSVERGGGETQYF.

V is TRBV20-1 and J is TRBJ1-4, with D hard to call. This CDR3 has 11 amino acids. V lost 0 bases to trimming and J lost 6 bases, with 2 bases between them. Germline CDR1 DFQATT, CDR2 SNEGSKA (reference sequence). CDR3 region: CSARDYEKLFF. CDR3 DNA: TGCAGTGCTAGAGACTATGAAAAACTGTTTTTT.

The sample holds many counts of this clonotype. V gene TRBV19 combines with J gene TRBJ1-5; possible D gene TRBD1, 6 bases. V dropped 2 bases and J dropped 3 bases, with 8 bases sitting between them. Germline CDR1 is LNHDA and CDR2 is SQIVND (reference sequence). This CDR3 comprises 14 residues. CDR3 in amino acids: CASSIRDNNQPQHF. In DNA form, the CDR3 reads TGTGCCAGTAGTATACGGGACAACAATCAGCCCCAGCATTTT.

This CDR3 is CASSQDLGTSGNTIYF. The CDR3 DNA follows: TGTGCCAGCAGCCAAGATCTGGGTACCTCTGGAAACACCATATATTTT. V gene TRBV3-2 combines with J gene TRBJ1-3. TRBV3-2 is given as a pseudogene. The CDR3 sequence is 16 residues long.

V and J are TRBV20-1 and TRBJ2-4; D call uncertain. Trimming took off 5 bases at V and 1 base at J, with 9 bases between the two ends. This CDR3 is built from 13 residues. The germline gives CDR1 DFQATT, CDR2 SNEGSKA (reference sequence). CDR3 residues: CSAPGEAKNIQYF. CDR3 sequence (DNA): TGCAGTGCTCCCGGAGAGGCCAAAAACATTCAGTACTTC.

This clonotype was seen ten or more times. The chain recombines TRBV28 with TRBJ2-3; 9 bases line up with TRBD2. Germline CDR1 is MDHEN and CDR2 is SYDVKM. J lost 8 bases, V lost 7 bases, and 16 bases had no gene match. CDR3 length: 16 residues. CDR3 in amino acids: CASTPGAGGGIVTQYF. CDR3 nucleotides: TGTGCCAGCACCCCAGGGGCGGGAGGGGGTATTGTTACGCAGTATTTT.

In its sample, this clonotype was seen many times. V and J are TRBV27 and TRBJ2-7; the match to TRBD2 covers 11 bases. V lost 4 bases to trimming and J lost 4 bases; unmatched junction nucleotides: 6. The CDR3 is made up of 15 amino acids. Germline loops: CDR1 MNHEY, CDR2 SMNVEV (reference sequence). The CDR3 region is CASSSGLAASYEQYF. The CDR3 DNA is TGTGCCAGCAGTTCGGGACTAGCGGCATCGTACGAGCAGTACTTC.

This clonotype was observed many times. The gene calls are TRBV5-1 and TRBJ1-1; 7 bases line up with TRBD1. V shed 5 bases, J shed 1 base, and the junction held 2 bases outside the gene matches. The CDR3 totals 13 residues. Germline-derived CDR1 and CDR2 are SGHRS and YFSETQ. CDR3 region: CASRDRENTEAFF. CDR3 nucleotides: TGCGCCAGCAGAGACAGGGAGAACACTGAAGCTTTCTTT.

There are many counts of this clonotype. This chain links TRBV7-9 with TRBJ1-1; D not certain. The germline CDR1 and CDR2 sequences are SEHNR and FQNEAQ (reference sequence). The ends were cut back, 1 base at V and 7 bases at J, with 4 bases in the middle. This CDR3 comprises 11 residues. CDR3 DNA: TGTGCCAGCAGCTTAGGGGTTGAAGCTTTCTTT. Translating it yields CASSLGVEAFF.

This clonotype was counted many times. CDR3 sequence: CASSLVGGNQPQHF. For the CDR3, the DNA is TGTGCCAGCAGCTTAGTAGGGGGCAATCAGCCCCAGCATTTT. The gene calls are TRBV7-9 and TRBJ1-5; TRBD1 might be the D (5 bases). The CDR3 sequence is 14 residues long. V gave up 1 base and J gave up 2 bases, with 6 bases separating them. CDR1 is SEHNR, CDR2 FQNEAQ, per germline (reference sequence).

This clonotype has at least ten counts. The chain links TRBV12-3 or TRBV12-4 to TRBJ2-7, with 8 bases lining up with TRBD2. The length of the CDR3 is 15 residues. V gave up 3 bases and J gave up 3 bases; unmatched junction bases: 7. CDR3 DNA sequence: TGTGCCAGCAGTTTTCGTAGCGGGATCCGCTACGAGCAGTACTTC. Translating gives CASSFRSGIRYEQYF.

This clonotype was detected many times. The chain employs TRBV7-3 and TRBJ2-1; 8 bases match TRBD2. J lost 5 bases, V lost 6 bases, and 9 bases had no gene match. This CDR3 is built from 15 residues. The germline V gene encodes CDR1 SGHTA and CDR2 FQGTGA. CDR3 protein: CASSVGAGVDNEQFF. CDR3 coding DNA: TGTGCCAGCAGTGTAGGAGCGGGAGTGGACAATGAGCAGTTCTTC.

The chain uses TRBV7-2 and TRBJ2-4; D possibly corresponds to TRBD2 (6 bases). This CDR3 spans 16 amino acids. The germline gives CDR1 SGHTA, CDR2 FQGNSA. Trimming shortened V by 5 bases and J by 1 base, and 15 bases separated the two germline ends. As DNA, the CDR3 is TGTGCCAGCAGCCCGGGACTTCCCCCGGCCAAAAACATTCAGTACTTC. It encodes CASSPGLPPAKNIQYF.

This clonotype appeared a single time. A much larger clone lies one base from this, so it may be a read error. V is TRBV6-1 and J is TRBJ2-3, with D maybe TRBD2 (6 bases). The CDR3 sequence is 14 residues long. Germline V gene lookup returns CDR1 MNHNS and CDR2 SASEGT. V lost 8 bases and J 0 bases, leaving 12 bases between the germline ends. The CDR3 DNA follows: TGTGCCAGCGGCCCTAGCGCTAGCACAGATACGCAGTATTTT. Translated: CASGPSASTDTQYF.

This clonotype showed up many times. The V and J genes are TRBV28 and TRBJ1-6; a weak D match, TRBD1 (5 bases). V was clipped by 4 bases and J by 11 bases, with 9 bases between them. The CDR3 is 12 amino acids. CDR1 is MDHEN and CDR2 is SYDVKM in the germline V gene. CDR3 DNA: TGTGCCAGCAGTTGGGGGAATCCACCCCTCCACTTT. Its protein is CASSWGNPPLHF.

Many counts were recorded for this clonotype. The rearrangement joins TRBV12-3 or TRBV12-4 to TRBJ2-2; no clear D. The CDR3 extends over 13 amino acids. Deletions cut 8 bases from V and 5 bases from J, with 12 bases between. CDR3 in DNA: TGTGCCAGCGACCACGAATTGACCGGGGAGCTGTTTTTT. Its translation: CASDHELTGELFF.

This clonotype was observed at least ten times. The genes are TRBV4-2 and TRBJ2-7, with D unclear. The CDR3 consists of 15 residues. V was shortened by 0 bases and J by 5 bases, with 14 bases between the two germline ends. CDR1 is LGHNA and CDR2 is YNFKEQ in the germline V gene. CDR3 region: CASSQEYRRQDEQYF. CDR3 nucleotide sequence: TGTGCCAGCAGCCAAGAATATCGTCGGCAGGACGAGCAGTACTTC.

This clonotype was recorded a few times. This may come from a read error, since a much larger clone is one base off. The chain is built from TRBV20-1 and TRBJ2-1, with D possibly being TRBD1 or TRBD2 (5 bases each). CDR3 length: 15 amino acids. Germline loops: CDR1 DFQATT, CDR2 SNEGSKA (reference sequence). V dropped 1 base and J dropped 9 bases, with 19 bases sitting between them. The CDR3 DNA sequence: TGCAGTGCTAGAGGCGGTCCGGGACGTTCCAGTGAGCAGTTCTTC. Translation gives CSARGGPGRSSEQFF.

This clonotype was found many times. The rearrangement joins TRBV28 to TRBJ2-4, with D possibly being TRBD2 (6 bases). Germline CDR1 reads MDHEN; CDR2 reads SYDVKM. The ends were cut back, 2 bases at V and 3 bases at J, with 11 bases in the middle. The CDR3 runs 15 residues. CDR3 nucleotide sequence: TGTGCCAGCAGTTTAGGAGGGACTGGCAAAAACATTCAGTACTTC. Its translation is CASSLGGTGKNIQYF.

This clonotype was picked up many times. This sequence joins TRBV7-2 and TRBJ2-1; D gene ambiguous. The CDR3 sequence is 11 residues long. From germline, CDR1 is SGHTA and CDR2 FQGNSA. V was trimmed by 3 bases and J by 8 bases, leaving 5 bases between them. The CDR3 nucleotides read TGTGCCAGCAGCTTGCATGATGAGCAGTTCTTC. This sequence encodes CASSLHDEQFF.

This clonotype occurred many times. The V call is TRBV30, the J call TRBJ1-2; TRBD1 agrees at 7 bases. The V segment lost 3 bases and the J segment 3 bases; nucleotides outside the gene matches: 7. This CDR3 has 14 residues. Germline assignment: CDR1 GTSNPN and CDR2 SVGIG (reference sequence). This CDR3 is CAWRNPGTDYGYTF. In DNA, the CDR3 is TGTGCCTGGAGAAATCCGGGGACAGACTATGGCTACACCTTC. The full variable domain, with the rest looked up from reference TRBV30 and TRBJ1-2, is SQTIHQWPATLVQPVGSPLSLECTVEGTSNPNLYWYRQAAGRGLQLLFYSVGIGQISSEVPQNLSASRPQDRQFILSSKKLLLSDSGFYLCAWRNPGTDYGYTFGSGTRLTVV.

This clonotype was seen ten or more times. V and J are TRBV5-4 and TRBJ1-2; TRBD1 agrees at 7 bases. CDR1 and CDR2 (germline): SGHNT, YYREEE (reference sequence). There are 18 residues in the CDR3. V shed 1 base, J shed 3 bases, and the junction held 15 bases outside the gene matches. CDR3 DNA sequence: TGTGCCAGCAGCTTGTATCCTTGGCCCAAGGGGGCTGACTATGGCTACACCTTC. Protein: CASSLYPWPKGADYGYTF.

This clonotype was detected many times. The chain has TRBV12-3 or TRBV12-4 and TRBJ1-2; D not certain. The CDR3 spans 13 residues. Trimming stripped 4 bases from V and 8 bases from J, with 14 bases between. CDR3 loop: CASSSTSVGGYTF. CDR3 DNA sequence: TGTGCCAGCAGTTCCACGTCGGTTGGGGGCTACACCTTC.

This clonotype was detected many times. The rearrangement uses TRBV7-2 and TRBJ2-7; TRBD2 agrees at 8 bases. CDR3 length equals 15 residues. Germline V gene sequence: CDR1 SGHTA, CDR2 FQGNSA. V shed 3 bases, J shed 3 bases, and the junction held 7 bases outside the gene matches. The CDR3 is CASSFLPGGSYEQYF. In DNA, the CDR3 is TGTGCCAGCAGCTTTCTTCCGGGAGGGAGCTACGAGCAGTACTTC.

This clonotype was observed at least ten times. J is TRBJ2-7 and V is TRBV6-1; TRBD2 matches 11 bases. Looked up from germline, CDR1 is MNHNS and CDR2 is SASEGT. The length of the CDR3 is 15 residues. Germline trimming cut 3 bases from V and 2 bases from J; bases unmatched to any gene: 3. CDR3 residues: CASSEIAGGPYEQYF. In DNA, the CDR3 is TGTGCCAGCAGTGAGATAGCGGGAGGGCCCTACGAGCAGTACTTC.

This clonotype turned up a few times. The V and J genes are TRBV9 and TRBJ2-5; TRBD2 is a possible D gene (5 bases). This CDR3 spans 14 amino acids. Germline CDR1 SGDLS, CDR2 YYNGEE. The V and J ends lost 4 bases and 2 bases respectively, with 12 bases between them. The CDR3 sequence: CASSRLARQETQYF. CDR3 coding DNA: TGTGCCAGCAGCAGATTAGCGAGACAAGAGACCCAGTACTTC.

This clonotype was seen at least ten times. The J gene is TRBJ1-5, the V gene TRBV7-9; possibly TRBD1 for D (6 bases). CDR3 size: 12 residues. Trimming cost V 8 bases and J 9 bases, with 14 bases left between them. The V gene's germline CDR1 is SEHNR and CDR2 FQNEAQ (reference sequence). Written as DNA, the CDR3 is TGTGCCAGCGCCTCAGGGGTTGGGCCCCAGCATTTT. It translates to CASASGVGPQHF.

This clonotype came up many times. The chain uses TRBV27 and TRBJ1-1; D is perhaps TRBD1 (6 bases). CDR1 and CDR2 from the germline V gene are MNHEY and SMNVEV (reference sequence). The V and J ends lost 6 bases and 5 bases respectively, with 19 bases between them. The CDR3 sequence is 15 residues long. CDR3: CASSLRGVSGTEAFF. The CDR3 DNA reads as TGTGCCAGCAGCCTCAGGGGCGTTTCGGGGACTGAAGCTTTCTTT.

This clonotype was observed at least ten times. The CDR3: CATSDFSRGTEQFF. CDR3 nucleotide sequence: TGTGCCACCAGTGATTTTAGTAGGGGCACTGAGCAGTTCTTC. The chain combines TRBV24-1 with TRBJ2-1; a possible D gene is TRBD1 (5 bases). CDR3 length: 14 amino acids. Trimming removed 1 base at V and 9 bases at J, with 12 bases between. Germline CDR1 and CDR2: KGHDR and SFDVKD.

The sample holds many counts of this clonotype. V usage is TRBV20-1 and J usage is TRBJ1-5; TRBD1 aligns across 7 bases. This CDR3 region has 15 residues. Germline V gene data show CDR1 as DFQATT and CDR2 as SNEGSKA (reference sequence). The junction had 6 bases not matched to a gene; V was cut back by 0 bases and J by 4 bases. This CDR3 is CSARDTGALNQPQHF. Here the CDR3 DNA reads TGCAGTGCTAGAGATACAGGGGCCCTGAATCAGCCCCAGCATTTT.